This T cell receptor (beta chain) is drawn from a study of T cells in Graves' hyperthyroidism and ophthalmopathy. Background on the study: Specimen type is peripheral blood, collected at initial diagnosis prior to any treatment. Study-wide findings and caveats: Among clonotypes expanded in thyroid above 0.001, most were also found in blood. The model foresaw ophthalmopathy a median roughly 6 months prior to onset.

Clinical Activity Scores of at least 3, NOSPECS grades of at least 4 and durations under 3 months characterized ophthalmopathy patients. This clonotype was detected ten times or more. Its antigen remains unidentified. Germline V gene sequence: CDR1 MNHNS, CDR2 SASEGT. This CDR3 comprises 14 residues. Trimming removed 7 bases at V and 8 bases at J, with 20 bases between. Amplification of TCR beta CDR3 regions was performed using RNA transcripts as template. With the HTBI primer set, the TCR CDR3 went through a first round of RT-PCR. TCRdb analysed the multiplex PCR reads with MiXCR anew, one entry per CDR3 protein. Counted here are about 600,000 distinct CDR3 sequences, 14% occurring once; the ten biggest clones make up roughly 7.7%.

The sample taken for sequencing was blood. This sequence originates from a woman aged 18 to 35 with Graves' ophthalmopathy. The rearrangement joins TRBV6-1 to TRBJ1-2; TRBD1 might be the D (6 bases). The DNA of the CDR3 is TGTGCCAGCAAGGTTCGGGGGGCTAAGGAGGGCTACACCTTC. Its protein product is CASKVRGAKEGYTF.